Sequencing of this T cell receptor (beta chain) was carried out in a study of blood T cell repertoires in COVID-19. Study information: COVID-19 samples, acute and convalescent, were from the United States, Italy and Spain. T cells, B-cell-depleted T cells, or PBMCs provided the cDNA or gDNA that served as material.

CDR1 KGHDR and CDR2 SFDVKD come from the germline V gene. The germline V and J ends were trimmed by 0 bases and 4 bases, with 11 bases remaining between them. The CDR3 is 16 amino acids. Individuals in the exposed group had encountered a COVID-19 case within 2 weeks preceding study entry. In the original analysis: For nucleated cells, counts were estimated from reference gene primer amplification. Using immunoSEQ multiplex PCR, the repertoire was profiled, and TCRdb retains in-frame clones only, with some absent. The V and J calls and clone size were taken over from that table, and D and trimming were inferred from the DNA. Of some 290,000 clones in the sample, 90% to 95% were seen once.

The V gene is TRBV24-1, the J gene TRBJ2-2; no firm D call. The sequenced sample was PBMCs or T cells enriched from blood (not recorded which). This receptor was obtained from a woman under 40 who had been exposed to COVID-19. The CDR3 is CATSDLRGSRTGELFF. CDR3 DNA: TGTGCCACCAGTGATTTGAGAGGCTCGCGCACCGGGGAGCTGTTTTTT.